Listed here are 10 T cell receptor beta chains from one sample, sequenced in a study of T-cell memory formation after mild COVID-19. TCRdb analysed the 5' RACE reads with MiXCR anew, one entry per CDR3 protein. The sample yields under 250,000 distinct CDR3 sequences, roughly 9.4% seen once. Sequencing was done on a sample of PBMCs or a T cell subset sorted from them (not recorded which). The receptors were gathered from a young man who had mild COVID-19 (a few samples of this study predate the infection). Cell type and time point are not known.

In its sample, this clonotype was seen a few times. The J gene is TRBJ2-7, the V gene TRBV5-1; D unclear. Germline CDR1 SGHRS, CDR2 YFSETQ. This CDR3 contains 13 residues. The V gene lost 4 bases and the J gene lost 3 bases, with 11 bases spanning the gap. The CDR3 loop is CASSLGSLYEQYF. The CDR3 region has the DNA TGCGCCAGCAGCCTAGGGTCGCTCTACGAGCAGTACTTC.

This chain connects TRBV7-2 to TRBJ1-2; no reliable D call. Germline V gene sequence: CDR1 SGHTA, CDR2 FQGNSA. V was shortened by 1 base and J by 8 bases, with 14 bases between the two germline ends. The CDR3 sequence is 14 residues long. Written as DNA, the CDR3 is TGTGCCAGCAGCTTAGGAGACCGTTCGAAGGGCTACACCTTC. Its translation: CASSLGDRSKGYTF.

This clonotype was recorded a few times. The rearrangement links TRBV5-4 to TRBJ2-3; TRBD2 matches 10 bases. V shed 5 bases, J shed 7 bases, and the junction held 13 bases outside the gene matches. The CDR3 length is 16 residues. CDR1 SGHNT and CDR2 YYREEE come from the germline V gene (reference sequence). The CDR3, as DNA: TGTGCCAGCAGGTTTGGCTCTAGCGGGGGTCTGAATACGCAGTATTTT. Translation: CASRFGSSGGLNTQYF.

The chain recombines TRBV12-3 or TRBV12-4 with TRBJ2-2; tentatively, D is TRBD1 (6 bases). The CDR3 runs 13 residues. Trimming cost V 6 bases and J 2 bases, with 7 bases left between them. The CDR3 bases are TGTGCCAGCAGGGACAGCAACACCGGGGAGCTGTTTTTT. This translates into CASRDSNTGELFF.

This clonotype was seen more than once but under ten times. V is TRBV12-3 or TRBV12-4 and J is TRBJ2-7; 10 nucleotides align to TRBD2. The trim removed 6 bases at V and 2 bases at J, leaving 7 bases unmatched. This CDR3 is 15 amino acids long. The CDR3 region has the DNA TGTGCCAGCAGACACCTAGCGGGGGCCGCCTACGAGCAGTACGTC. This codes for CASRHLAGAAYEQYV.

This clonotype was seen a few times. The V gene is TRBV12-3 or TRBV12-4, the J gene TRBJ2-1; D unclear. The CDR3 covers 14 residues. V was trimmed by 2 bases and J by 9 bases, leaving 14 bases between them. The CDR3 is CASSLSSVLVEQFF. CDR3 coding DNA: TGTGCCAGCAGTTTAAGTTCGGTGTTGGTTGAGCAGTTCTTC.

The sample holds a few counts of this clonotype. J is TRBJ2-1 and V is TRBV7-3; possibly TRBD1 or TRBD2 for D (6 bases each). From germline, CDR1 is SGHTA and CDR2 FQGTGA. The V gene lost 5 bases and the J gene lost 4 bases, with 15 bases spanning the gap. The CDR3 spans 15 residues. For the CDR3, the DNA is TGTGCCAGCAGCCTTCGGGGGCGCATATACAATGAGCAGTTCTTC. Its protein is CASSLRGRIYNEQFF. Based on the CDR3 plus reference TRBV7-3 and TRBJ2-1, the full variable domain is GAGVSQTPSNKVTEKGKYVELRCDPISGHTALYWYRQSLGQGPEFLIYFQGTGAADDSGLPNDRFFAVRPEGSVSTLKIQRTERGDSAVYLCASSLRGRIYNEQFFGPGTRLTVL.

This clonotype has more than one count but fewer than ten. The rearrangement links TRBV12-3 or TRBV12-4 to TRBJ1-2; D may be TRBD1 (5 bases). This CDR3 comprises 15 residues. V lost 5 bases, J lost 4 bases, and 17 bases lay in between. In nucleotides, the CDR3 is TGTGCCAGCAGTCCCATTGTGGGGGGAAGCTATGGCTACACCTTC. Protein product: CASSPIVGGSYGYTF.

This clonotype appeared a few times. The chain employs TRBV27 and TRBJ2-2; D is unclear. CDR1 and CDR2 (germline): MNHEY, SMNVEV (reference sequence). The CDR3 contains 12 residues. Trimming took 6 bases from V and 5 from J, leaving 7 bases between them. The CDR3 nucleotides are TGTGCCAGCAGCCATGTGACCGGGGAGCTGTTTTTT. Translated: CASSHVTGELFF.

Only a few counts were recorded for this clonotype. The chain carries TRBV6-5 and TRBJ1-6, with no clear D. V was shortened by 2 bases and J by 9 bases, with 11 bases between the two germline ends. The CDR3 runs to 14 residues. Looked up from germline, CDR1 is MNHEY and CDR2 is SVGAGI. CDR3 sequence: CASSYRREFSPLHF. Here the CDR3 DNA reads TGTGCCAGCAGTTACCGCCGGGAGTTTTCACCCCTCCACTTT.